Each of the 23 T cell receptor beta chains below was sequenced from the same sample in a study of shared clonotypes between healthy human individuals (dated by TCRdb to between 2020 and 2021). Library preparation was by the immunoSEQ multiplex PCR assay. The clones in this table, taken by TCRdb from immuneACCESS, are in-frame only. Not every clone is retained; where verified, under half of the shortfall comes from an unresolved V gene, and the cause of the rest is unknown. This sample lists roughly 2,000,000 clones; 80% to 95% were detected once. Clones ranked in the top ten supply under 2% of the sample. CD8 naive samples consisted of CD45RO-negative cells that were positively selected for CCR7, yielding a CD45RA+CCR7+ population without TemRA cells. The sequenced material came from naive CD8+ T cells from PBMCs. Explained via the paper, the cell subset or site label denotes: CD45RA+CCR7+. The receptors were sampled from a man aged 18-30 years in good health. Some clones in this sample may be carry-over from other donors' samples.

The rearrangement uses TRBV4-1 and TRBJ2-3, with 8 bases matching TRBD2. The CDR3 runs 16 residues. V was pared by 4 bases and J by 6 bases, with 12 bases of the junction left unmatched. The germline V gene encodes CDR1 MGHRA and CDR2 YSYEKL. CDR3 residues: CASSPALAGGEDTQYF. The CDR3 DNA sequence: TGCGCCAGCAGCCCCGCGCTAGCGGGTGGGGAGGATACGCAGTATTTT.

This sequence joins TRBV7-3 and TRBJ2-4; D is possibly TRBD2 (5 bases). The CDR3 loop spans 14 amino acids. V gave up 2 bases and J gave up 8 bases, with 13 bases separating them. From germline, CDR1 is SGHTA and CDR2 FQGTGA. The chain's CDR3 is CASSLADGGDIQYF. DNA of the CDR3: TGTGCCAGCAGCTTAGCCGACGGAGGAGACATTCAGTACTTC.

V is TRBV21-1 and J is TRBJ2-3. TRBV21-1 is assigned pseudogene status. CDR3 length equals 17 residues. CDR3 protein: CASSQPPRGPGTDTQYF. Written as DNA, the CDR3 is TGTGCCAGCAGCCAACCCCCCCGGGGCCCCGGCACAGATACGCAGTATTTT.

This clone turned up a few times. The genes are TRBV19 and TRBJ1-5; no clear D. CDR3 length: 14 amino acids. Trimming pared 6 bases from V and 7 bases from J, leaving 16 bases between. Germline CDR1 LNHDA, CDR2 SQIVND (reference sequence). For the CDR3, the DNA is TGTGCCAGTAGCTCTTCAGGTTCTGGGCAGCCCCAGCATTTT. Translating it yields CASSSSGSGQPQHF. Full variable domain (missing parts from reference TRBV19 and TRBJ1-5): DGGITQSPKYLFRKEGQNVTLSCEQNLNHDAMYWYRQDPGQGLRLIYYSQIVNDFQKGDIAEGYSVSREKKESFPLTVTSAQKNPTAFYLCASSSSGSGQPQHFGDGTRLSIL.

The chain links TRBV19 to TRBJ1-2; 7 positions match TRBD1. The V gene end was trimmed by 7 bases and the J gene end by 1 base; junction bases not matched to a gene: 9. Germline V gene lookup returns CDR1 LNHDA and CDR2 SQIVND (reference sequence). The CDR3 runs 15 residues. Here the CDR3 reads CASIEQGELNYGYTF. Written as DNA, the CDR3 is TGTGCCAGTATCGAGCAGGGGGAGCTTAACTATGGCTACACCTTC. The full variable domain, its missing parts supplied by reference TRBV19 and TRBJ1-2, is DGGITQSPKYLFRKEGQNVTLSCEQNLNHDAMYWYRQDPGQGLRLIYYSQIVNDFQKGDIAEGYSVSREKKESFPLTVTSAQKNPTAFYLCASIEQGELNYGYTFGSGTRLTVV.

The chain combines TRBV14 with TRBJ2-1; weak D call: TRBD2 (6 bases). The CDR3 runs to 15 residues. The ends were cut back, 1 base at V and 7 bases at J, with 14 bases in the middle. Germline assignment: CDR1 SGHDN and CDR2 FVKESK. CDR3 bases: TGTGCCAGCAGCCAAGGCGTCGGGGGTAAAAATGAGCAGTTCTTC. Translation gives CASSQGVGGKNEQFF.

The CDR3 loop is CAILRAPTTPHYGYTF. The CDR3 bases are TGTGCCATCTTAAGGGCTCCGACTACCCCCCACTATGGCTACACCTTC. The chain joins TRBV10-3 to TRBJ1-2; D unclear. Germline V gene lookup returns CDR1 ENHRY and CDR2 SYGVKD. Trimming left V 8 bases short and J 3 bases short, with 22 bases between. This CDR3 is built from 16 residues.

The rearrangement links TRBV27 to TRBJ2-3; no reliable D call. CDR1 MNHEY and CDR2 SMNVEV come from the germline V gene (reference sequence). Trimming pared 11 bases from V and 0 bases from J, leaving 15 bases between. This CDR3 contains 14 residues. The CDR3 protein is CASRERPSTDTQYF. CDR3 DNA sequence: TGTGCCTCCCGAGAGAGGCCTAGCACAGATACGCAGTATTTT.

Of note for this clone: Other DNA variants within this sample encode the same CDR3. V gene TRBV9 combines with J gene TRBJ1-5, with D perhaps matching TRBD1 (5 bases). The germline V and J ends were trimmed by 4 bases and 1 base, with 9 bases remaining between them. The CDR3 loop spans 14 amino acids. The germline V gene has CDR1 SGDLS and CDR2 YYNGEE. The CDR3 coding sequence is TGTGCCAGCAGCCCTCGGGACAGCAATCAGCCCCAGCATTTT. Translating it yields CASSPRDSNQPQHF.

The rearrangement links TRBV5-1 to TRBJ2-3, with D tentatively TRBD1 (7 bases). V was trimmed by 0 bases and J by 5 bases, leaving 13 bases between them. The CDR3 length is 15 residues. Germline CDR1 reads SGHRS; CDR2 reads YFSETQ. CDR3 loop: CASSLEQGRIDTQYF. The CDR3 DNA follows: TGCGCCAGCAGCTTGGAACAGGGGAGGATAGATACGCAGTATTTT.

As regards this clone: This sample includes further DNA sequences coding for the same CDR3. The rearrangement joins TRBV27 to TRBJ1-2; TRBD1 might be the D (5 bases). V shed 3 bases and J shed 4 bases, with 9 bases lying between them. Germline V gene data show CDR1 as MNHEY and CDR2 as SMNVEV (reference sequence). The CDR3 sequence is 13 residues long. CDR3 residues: CASSLGRAYGYTF. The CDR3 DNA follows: TGTGCCAGCAGTTTGGGCAGGGCCTATGGCTACACCTTC.

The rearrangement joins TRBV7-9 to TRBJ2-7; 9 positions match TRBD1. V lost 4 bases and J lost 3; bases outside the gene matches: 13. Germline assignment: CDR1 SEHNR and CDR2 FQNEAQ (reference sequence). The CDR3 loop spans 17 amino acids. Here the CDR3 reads CASSSPRTGEVGYEQYF. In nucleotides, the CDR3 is TGTGCCAGCAGCTCCCCCCGGACAGGGGAGGTGGGCTACGAGCAGTACTTC.

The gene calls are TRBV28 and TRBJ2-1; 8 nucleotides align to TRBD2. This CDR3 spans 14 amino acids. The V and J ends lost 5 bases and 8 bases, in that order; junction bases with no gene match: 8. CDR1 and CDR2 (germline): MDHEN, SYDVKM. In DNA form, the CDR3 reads TGTGCCAGCAGTCGCGCCCTAGCGGGCGATGAGCAGTTCTTC. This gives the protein CASSRALAGDEQFF.

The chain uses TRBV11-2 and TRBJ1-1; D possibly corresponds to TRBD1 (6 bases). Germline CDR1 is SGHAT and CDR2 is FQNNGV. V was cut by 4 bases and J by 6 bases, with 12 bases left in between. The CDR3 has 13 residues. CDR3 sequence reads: CASSSGGHAEAFF. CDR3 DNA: TGTGCCAGCAGCTCCGGGGGGCACGCTGAAGCTTTCTTT.

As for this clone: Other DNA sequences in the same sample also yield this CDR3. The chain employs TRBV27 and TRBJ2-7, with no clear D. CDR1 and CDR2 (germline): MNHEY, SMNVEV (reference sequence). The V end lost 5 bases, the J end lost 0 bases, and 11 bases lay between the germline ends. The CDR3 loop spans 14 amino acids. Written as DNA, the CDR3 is TGTGCCAGCAGTCCAAGGACGGGCTCCTACGAGCAGTACTTC. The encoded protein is CASSPRTGSYEQYF.

CDR3 bases: TGTGCCAGTAGTAGGTTGGTTGGGGACGGACCGAACTATGGCTACACCTTC. Translated: CASSRLVGDGPNYGYTF. The V and J genes are TRBV19 and TRBJ1-2, with D perhaps matching TRBD1 (5 bases). Between the trimmed V and J ends, which lost 4 bases and 2 bases, there was a span of 20 bases. The CDR3 is 17 amino acids. Germline CDR1 reads LNHDA; CDR2 reads SQIVND (reference sequence). The full variable domain, with the rest looked up from reference TRBV19 and TRBJ1-2, is DGGITQSPKYLFRKEGQNVTLSCEQNLNHDAMYWYRQDPGQGLRLIYYSQIVNDFQKGDIAEGYSVSREKKESFPLTVTSAQKNPTAFYLCASSRLVGDGPNYGYTFGSGTRLTVV.

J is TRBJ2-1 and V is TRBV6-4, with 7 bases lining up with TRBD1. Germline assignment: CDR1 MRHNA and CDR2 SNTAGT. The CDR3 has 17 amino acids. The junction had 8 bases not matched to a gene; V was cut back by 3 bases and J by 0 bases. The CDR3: CASSEYDRASSYNEQFF. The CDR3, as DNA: TGTGCCAGCAGTGAATATGACAGGGCAAGCTCCTACAATGAGCAGTTCTTC.

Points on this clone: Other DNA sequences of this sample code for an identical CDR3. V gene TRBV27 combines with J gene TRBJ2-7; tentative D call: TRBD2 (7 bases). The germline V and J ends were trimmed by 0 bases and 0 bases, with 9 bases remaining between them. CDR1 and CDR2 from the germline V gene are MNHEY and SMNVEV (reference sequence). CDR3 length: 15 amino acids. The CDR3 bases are TGTGCCAGCAGTTTATCGGGAGGGGGCTCCTACGAGCAGTACTTC. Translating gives CASSLSGGGSYEQYF.

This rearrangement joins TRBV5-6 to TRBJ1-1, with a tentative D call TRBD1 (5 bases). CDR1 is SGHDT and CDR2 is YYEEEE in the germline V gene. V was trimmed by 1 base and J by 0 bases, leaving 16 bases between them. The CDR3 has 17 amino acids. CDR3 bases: TGTGCCAGCAGCTTGAGGTTGGAGGGACGTATGAACACTGAAGCTTTCTTT. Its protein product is CASSLRLEGRMNTEAFF. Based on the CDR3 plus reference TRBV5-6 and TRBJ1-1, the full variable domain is DAGVTQSPTHLIKTRGQQVTLRCSPKSGHDTVSWYQQALGQGPQFIFQYYEEEERQRGNFPDRFSGHQFPNYSSELNVNALLLGDSALYLCASSLRLEGRMNTEAFFGQGTRLTVV.

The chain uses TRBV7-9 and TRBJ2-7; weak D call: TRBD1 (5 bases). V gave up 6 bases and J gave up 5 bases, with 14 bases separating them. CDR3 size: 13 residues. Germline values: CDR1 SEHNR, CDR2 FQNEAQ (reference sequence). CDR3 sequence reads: CASRGQGSDEQYF. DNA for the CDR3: TGTGCCAGCAGGGGGCAGGGCAGCGACGAGCAGTACTTC. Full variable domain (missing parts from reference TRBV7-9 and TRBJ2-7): DTGVSQNPRHKITKRGQNVTFRCDPISEHNRLYWYRQTLGQGPEFLTYFQNEAQLEKSRLLSDRFSAERPKGSFSTLEIQRTEQGDSAMYLCASRGQGSDEQYFGPGTRLTVT.

The CDR3 nucleotides read TGTGCCAGCAGTTCCGTGGGGAGCTCCTACAATGAGCAGTTCTTC. It translates to CASSSVGSSYNEQFF. The chain links TRBV27 to TRBJ2-1; maybe TRBD2 (5 bases). From germline, CDR1 is MNHEY and CDR2 SMNVEV (reference sequence). V was trimmed by 4 bases and J by 0 bases, leaving 10 bases between them. This CDR3 has 15 amino acids.

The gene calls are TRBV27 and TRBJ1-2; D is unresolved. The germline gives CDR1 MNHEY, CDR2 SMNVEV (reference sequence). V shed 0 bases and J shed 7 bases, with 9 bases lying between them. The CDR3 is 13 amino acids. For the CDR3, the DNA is TGTGCCAGCAGTTTATCAGGGTTCTTTGGCTACACCTTC. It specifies CASSLSGFFGYTF.

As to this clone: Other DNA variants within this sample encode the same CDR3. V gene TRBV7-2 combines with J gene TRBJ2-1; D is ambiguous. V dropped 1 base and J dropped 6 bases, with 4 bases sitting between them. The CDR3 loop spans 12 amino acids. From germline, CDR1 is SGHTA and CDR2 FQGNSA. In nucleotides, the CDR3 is TGTGCCAGCAGCTTAGTTGGCAATGAGCAGTTCTTC. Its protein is CASSLVGNEQFF.